Listed below are T cell receptor beta chains from one sample, sequenced in a study of shared clonotypes between healthy human individuals. The assay was immunoSEQ multiplex PCR, and TCRdb's table has in-frame clones only and misses some. Counted here are over 400,000 clones, roughly 80% occurring once; the ten biggest clones make up around 12%. Sequencing was carried out using PBMCs. These receptors were taken from a woman aged 40-49 years in good health. Some clones in this sample may be carry-over from other donors' samples. Each CDR3 is given with its conserved first and last residue. The D gene is left open where the match is weak. Only part of the rows carry a size: once, few, many, or a class if the clone is expanded.

D | J | V | size | DNA | CDR3
NA | TRBJ2-7 | TRBV6-1 | NA | TGTGCCAGCAGTGAAGGGGACGAGGTCTCCTACGAGCAGTACTTC | CASSEGDEVSYEQYF
NA | TRBJ1-3 | TRBV27 | NA | TGTGCCAGCAGTGGGGGGAACACCATATATTTT | CASSGGNTIYF
NA | TRBJ2-5 | TRBV5-1 | NA | TGCGCCAGCAGCTTCCTTTCGGCAATAGAGACCCAGTACTTC | CASSFLSAIETQYF
TRBD1 | TRBJ1-5 | TRBV10-3 | NA | TGTGCCATCAGTCAGGGGGATCAGCCCCAGCATTTT | CAISQGDQPQHF
NA | TRBJ2-3 | TRBV5-4 | NA | TGTGCCAGCAGCCCAGGGCGGAGCACAGATACGCAGTATTTT | CASSPGRSTDTQYF
NA | TRBJ1-3 | TRBV10-1 | once | TGCGCCAGCAGTAGGGACATCTCTGGAAACACCATATATTTT | CASSRDISGNTIYF
TRBD2 | TRBJ2-7 | TRBV6-1 | NA | TGTGCCAGCAGTGAGGGAACTAGCGGGGTCTCCTACGAGCAGTACTTC | CASSEGTSGVSYEQYF
TRBD1 | TRBJ2-2 | TRBV5-1 | NA | TGCGCCAGCACCCCGGGCCCGCAGGGGGCGGCTACCGGGGAGCTGTTTTTT | CASTPGPQGAATGELFF
NA | TRBJ2-3 | TRBV30 | NA | TGTGCCTGGAGTGCGGCAGATACGCAGTATTTT | CAWSAADTQYF
TRBD2 | TRBJ2-3 | TRBV7-2 | NA | TGTGCCAGCAGCTTATTGGCTAGCGGGACCGATACGCAGTATTTT | CASSLLASGTDTQYF
NA | TRBJ2-5 | TRBV5-1 | NA | TGCGCCAGCAGCTTGGGGGCAGCCCAAGAGACCCAGTACTTC | CASSLGAAQETQYF
TRBD2 | TRBJ2-5 | TRBV28 | NA | TGTGCCAGCAGTTCCCAACTAGCGGGAGGGCGGGAGACCCAGTACTTC | CASSSQLAGGRETQYF
NA | TRBJ2-3 | TRBV19 | NA | TGTGCCAGTAGGGAGGGGACGGTAGTAACAGATACGCAGTATTTT | CASREGTVVTDTQYF
TRBD1 | TRBJ2-2 | TRBV25-1 | NA | TGTGCCAGCAGAAGGACAGGGGAAGGCACCGGGGAGCTGTTTTTT | CASRRTGEGTGELFF
TRBD1 | TRBJ1-5 | TRBV7-2 | NA | TGTGCCAGCAGCGGACAGGGCTTAAGCAATCAGCCCCAGCATTTT | CASSGQGLSNQPQHF
NA | TRBJ2-7 | TRBV25-1 | NA | TGTGCCAGCAGGGAGCTCTACGAGCAGTACTTC | CASRELYEQYF
TRBD2 | TRBJ2-7 | TRBV7-7 | once | TGTGCTAGCAGCTTAGGGGCAGGACTAGCGGGAGGAGGCGAGCAGTACTTC | CASSLGAGLAGGGEQYF
NA | TRBJ2-2 | TRBV5-1 | NA | TGCGCCAGCAGCTTGGAGGGCCCGGGGACCGGGGAGCTGTTTTTT | CASSLEGPGTGELFF
NA | TRBJ2-7 | TRBV5-1 | NA | TGCGCCAGCAGCTTGTCGTCAGGCTACGAGCAGTACTTC | CASSLSSGYEQYF
NA | TRBJ2-2 | TRBV10-1 | NA | TGCGCCAGCAGCGAGGGGGTACAGATGGAGCTGTTTTTT | CASSEGVQMELFF
TRBD2 | TRBJ2-3 | TRBV11-2 | NA | TGTGCCAGCAGCATTAGCGGGAGGGTCGGAGCAGATACGCAGTATTTT | CASSISGRVGADTQYF
NA | TRBJ1-5 | TRBV7-8 | NA | TGTGCCAGCAGCTTTGGTGGGGGAAGTCAGCCCCAGCATTTT | CASSFGGGSQPQHF
TRBD1 | TRBJ2-3 | TRBV4-1 | few | TGCGCCAGCAGCCAAACAGGGGTCACGGGTTCTACGCAGTATTTT | CASSQTGVTGSTQYF
TRBD2 | TRBJ2-2 | TRBV5-6 | NA | TGTGCCAGCACCCGGGGGAGGACTAGCGGGAGGGCCGACACCGGGGAGCTGTTTTTT | CASTRGRTSGRADTGELFF
NA | TRBJ2-1 | TRBV4-3 | NA | TGCGCCAGCAGCCAAGATCCGAGCGAGCCCCGGTTCTTC | CASSQDPSEPRFF
NA | TRBJ2-7 | TRBV19 | NA | TGTGCCAGTAGTATTGCGCGGGCGAGCTCCTACGAGCAGTACTTC | CASSIARASSYEQYF